This is a list of T cell receptor beta chains from one sample in a study of T cells in Graves' hyperthyroidism and ophthalmopathy. MiXCR was run by TCRdb on the multiplex PCR reads, yielding one entry per CDR3 protein. The sample shows over 700,000 distinct CDR3 sequences, roughly a sixth of them seen only once. The source material was blood. These receptors all stem from a woman aged 50 to 60 with Graves' hyperthyroidism that later progressed to Graves' ophthalmopathy. CDR3s include the opening cysteine and the closing phenylalanine or tryptophan. D genes are given only for firm matches. Clone size appears in some rows only: once, few, many, or a class for an expanded clone.

V gene	D gene	clone size	J gene	CDR3 DNA	CDR3 protein
TRBV7-3	-	many	TRBJ2-3	TGTGCCAGCAGCTCCCTGGGGCTGTCCGGAGATACGCAGTATTTT	CASSSLGLSGDTQYF
TRBV25-1	TRBD2	few	TRBJ2-5	TGTGCCAGCAGTTCCCGGGCCCTAGCGGGGTCGGGGGCCCAGTACTTC	CASSSRALAGSGAQYF
TRBV5-5	TRBD1	few	TRBJ1-4	TGTGCCAGCAAAAACAGGGGGAGTGAAAAACTGTTTTTT	CASKNRGSEKLFF
TRBV4-1	-	-	TRBJ1-1	TGCGCCAGCAGCCAAGATGTGGAGATGAACACTGAAGCTTTCTTT	CASSQDVEMNTEAFF
TRBV6-1	TRBD1	few	TRBJ1-2	TGTGCCAGCGGCCCCCGTTTGAGATTGGGACAGGGAAACTATGGCTACACCTTC	CASGPRLRLGQGNYGYTF
TRBV3-1	TRBD2	-	TRBJ2-5	TGTGCCAGCACCCAGTGGCTAGCGGGGGGGCCGGGACAAGAGACCCAGTACTTC	CASTQWLAGGPGQETQYF
TRBV5-1	-	-	TRBJ1-1	TGCGCCAGCAGCTTCACCGGGACGGCAAGCACTGAAGCTTTCTTT	CASSFTGTASTEAFF
TRBV27	-	many	TRBJ2-5	TGTGCCAGCAGTTTCCCCGGACAGCAAGAGACCCAGTACTTC	CASSFPGQQETQYF
TRBV4-2	TRBD2	few	TRBJ2-5	TGTGCCAGCAGCCCTTGGCGGGGGGAAGAGACCCAGTACTTC	CASSPWRGEETQYF
TRBV29-1	-	few	TRBJ1-2	TGCAGCGTTGATTCCGGCTCCGGCTACACCTTC	CSVDSGSGYTF
TRBV9	TRBD2	few	TRBJ2-3	TGTGCCAGCAGCGTACGGCGGGGGGGAGGCACAGATACGCAGTATTTT	CASSVRRGGGTDTQYF
TRBV3-1	-	many	TRBJ1-4	TGTGCCAGCAGCCAAGGGATCCCAGGGGCTACTAATGAAAAACTGTTTTTT	CASSQGIPGATNEKLFF
TRBV18	-	many	TRBJ1-1	TGTGCCAGCTCACCCAGTGGGGTTAAGAACACTGAAGCTTTCTTT	CASSPSGVKNTEAFF
TRBV3-1	TRBD2	few	TRBJ2-7	TGTGCCAGCAGCCAAATAAGCGGGGGGTTCTACGAGCAGTACTTC	CASSQISGGFYEQYF
TRBV20-1	TRBD1	few	TRBJ2-7	TGCAGTGGAGGGGGACAGGGGGCCTACGAGCAGTACTTC	CSGGGQGAYEQYF
TRBV6-2/TRBV6-3	-	-	TRBJ1-2	TGTGCCAGCAGAGATACAGGGAGGAACTATGGCTACACCTTC	CASRDTGRNYGYTF
TRBV12-3/TRBV12-4	-	many	TRBJ1-1	TGTGCCAGCAGTTCTCAAGGACAGTACACTGAAGCTTTCTTT	CASSSQGQYTEAFF
TRBV29-1	TRBD2	-	TRBJ2-3	TGCAGCGTTGTATGGCCTAGCGGCGCAGATACGCAGTATTTT	CSVVWPSGADTQYF
TRBV27	TRBD1	-	TRBJ1-6	TGTGCCAGCAGTCCGGGACAGGGCTTGTCCCTCCACTTT	CASSPGQGLSLHF
TRBV6-2/TRBV6-3	-	few	TRBJ2-3	TGTGCCAGCAGTTACCGTTCAGCCGTTGGCCCAGATACGCAGTATTTT	CASSYRSAVGPDTQYF
TRBV6-6	TRBD2	-	TRBJ2-7	TGTGCCAGCAGTTACGGAGGGGTAGCGGGGGGTCACCGCTCCTACGAGCAGTACTTC	CASSYGGVAGGHRSYEQYF
TRBV19	-	-	TRBJ1-1	TGTGCCAGTACCTGGGGGGAGATCACTGAAGCTTTCTTT	CASTWGEITEAFF
TRBV15	TRBD1	few	TRBJ2-7	TGTGCCACCAGCAGGGCGGGACAGGGGGTTTACGAGCAGTACTTC	CATSRAGQGVYEQYF
TRBV19	-	-	TRBJ2-7	TGCGCCAGTAGTATTTCCTGGGGAGATGGCGAGCAGTACTTC	CASSISWGDGEQYF
TRBV6-5	-	-	TRBJ2-5	TGTGCCAGCAGTTACCCATCACGGACAGTCCAAGAGACCCAGTACTTC	CASSYPSRTVQETQYF
TRBV5-1	TRBD1	few	TRBJ1-1	TGCGCCAGCAGCTGGACCGGGACAGGGAACACTGAAGCTTTCTTT	CASSWTGTGNTEAFF